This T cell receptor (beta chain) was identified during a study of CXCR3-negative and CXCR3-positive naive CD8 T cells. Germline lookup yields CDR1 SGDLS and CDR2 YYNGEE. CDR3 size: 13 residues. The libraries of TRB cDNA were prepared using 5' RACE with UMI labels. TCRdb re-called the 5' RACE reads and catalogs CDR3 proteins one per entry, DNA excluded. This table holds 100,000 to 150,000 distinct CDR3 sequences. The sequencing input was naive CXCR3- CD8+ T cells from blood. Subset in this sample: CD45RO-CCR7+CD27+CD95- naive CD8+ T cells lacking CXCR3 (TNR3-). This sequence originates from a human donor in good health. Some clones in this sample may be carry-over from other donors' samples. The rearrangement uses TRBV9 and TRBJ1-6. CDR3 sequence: CASSTQSNSPLHF.